This TCR beta chain appears in the sequencing data of a study of blood T cell repertoires in COVID-19. The assay was immunoSEQ multiplex PCR, and TCRdb's table has in-frame clones only and misses some. The table shows approximately 140,000 clones, with 88% occurring only once. The germline V and J ends were trimmed by 3 bases and 0 bases, with 7 bases remaining between them. CDR3 length equals 14 residues. CDR1 is SGHTA, CDR2 FQGNSA, per germline. The V call is TRBV7-2, the J call TRBJ2-3; TRBD2 might be the D (5 bases). The sample taken for sequencing was peripheral blood. The sequence came from a man aged 50 to 60 with active or convalescent COVID-19. CDR3 protein: CASSLTGSTDTQYF. The CDR3 bases are TGTGCCAGCAGCTTGACGGGGAGCACAGATACGCAGTATTTT.